The T cell receptor beta chain described here comes from a study of T cell responses to AZD1222 COVID-19 vaccine. The assay was immunoSEQ multiplex PCR, and TCRdb's table has in-frame clones only and misses some. The sample includes some 140,000 clones, around 89% seen only once; the top ten take around a tenth. Losses at the gene ends were 8 bases for V and 5 bases for J; bases not matched to a gene: 8. The CDR3 loop spans 13 amino acids. CDR1 and CDR2 from the germline V gene are WSHSY and SAAADI. This receptor was identified in an adult who received the AZD1222 COVID-19 vaccine. This specimen was peripheral blood, taken 28 days after the second AZD1222 dose. The chain employs TRBV10-2 and TRBJ2-7, with 8 bases aligning to TRBD1. CDR3 DNA sequence: TGCGCCAGCGGCAGGACAGGGTTGAACGAGCAGTACTTC. Translating it yields CASGRTGLNEQYF.